This TCR beta chain was recovered during a study of T cells in Graves' hyperthyroidism and ophthalmopathy. Study-wide background: Before treatment of any kind, peripheral blood was taken at initial diagnosis.

This clonotype was detected ten times or more. TCR beta CDR3 regions were amplified from RNA transcripts. Researchers ran a first-round RT-PCR on the TCR CDR3 using the HTBI primer set. One entry per CDR3 protein results from TCRdb running MiXCR on the multiplex PCR reads. The sample has 500,000 to 800,000 distinct CDR3 sequences, approximately 15% seen once. About 10 ml of fresh peripheral blood supplied the PBMCs. The specimen was blood. This receptor was taken from a woman between 45 and 65 years old with Graves' ophthalmopathy.

Here the CDR3 DNA reads TGTGCCAGCAGGGGACTAGCGGGAATGGGCGGGGAGCTGTTTTTT. As protein: CASRGLAGMGGELFF. The chain recombines TRBV2 with TRBJ2-2; 13 nucleotides line up with TRBD2. CDR1 is SNHLY and CDR2 is FYNNEI in the germline V gene. CDR3 length: 15 residues. V shed 6 bases, J shed 7 bases, and the junction held 5 bases outside the gene matches.